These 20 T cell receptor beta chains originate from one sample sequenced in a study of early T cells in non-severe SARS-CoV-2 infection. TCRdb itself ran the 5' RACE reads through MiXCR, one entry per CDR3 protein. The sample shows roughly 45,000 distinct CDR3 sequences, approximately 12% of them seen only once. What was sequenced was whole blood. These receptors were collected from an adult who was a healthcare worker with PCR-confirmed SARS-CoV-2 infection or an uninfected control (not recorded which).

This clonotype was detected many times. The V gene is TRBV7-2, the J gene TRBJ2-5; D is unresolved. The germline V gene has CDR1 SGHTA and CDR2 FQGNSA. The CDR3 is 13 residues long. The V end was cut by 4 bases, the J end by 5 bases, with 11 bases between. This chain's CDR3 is CASSYTPSETQYF. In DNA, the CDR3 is TGTGCCAGCAGCTACACTCCAAGTGAGACCCAGTACTTC.

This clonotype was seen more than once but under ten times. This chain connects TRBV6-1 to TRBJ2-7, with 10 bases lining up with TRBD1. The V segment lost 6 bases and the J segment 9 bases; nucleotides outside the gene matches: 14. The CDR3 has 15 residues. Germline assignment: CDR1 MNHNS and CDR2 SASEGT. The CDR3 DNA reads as TGTGCCAGCAGCCGATGGGACAGGGGAAACGACGGGCAGTACTTC. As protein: CASSRWDRGNDGQYF.

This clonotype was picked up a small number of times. The CDR3: CASSRTGGLGYEQYF. The CDR3 DNA reads TGTGCCAGCAGCCGCACTGGCGGCTTAGGCTACGAGCAGTACTTC. The chain uses TRBV11-2 and TRBJ2-7; D remains unclear. CDR3 length equals 15 residues. Germline V lookup: CDR1 SGHAT, CDR2 FQNNGV. The V and J ends lost 5 bases and 3 bases respectively, with 17 bases between them.

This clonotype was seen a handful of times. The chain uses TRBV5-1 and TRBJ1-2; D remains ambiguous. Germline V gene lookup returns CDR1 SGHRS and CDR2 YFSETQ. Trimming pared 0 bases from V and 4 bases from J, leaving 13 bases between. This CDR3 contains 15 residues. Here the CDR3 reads CASSLANPEVYGYTF. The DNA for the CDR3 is TGCGCCAGCAGCTTGGCCAATCCCGAAGTCTATGGCTACACCTTC.

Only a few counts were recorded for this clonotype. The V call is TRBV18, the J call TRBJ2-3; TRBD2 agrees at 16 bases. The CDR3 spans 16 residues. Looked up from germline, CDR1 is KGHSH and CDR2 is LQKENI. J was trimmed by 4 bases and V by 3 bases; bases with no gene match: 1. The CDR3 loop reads CASSPGLAGGPDTQYF. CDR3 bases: TGTGCCAGCTCACCGGGACTAGCGGGGGGGCCAGATACGCAGTATTTT.

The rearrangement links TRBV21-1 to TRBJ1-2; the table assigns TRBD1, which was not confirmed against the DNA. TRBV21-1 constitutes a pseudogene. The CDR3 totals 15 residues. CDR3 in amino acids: CASSKVWGSECGYTF. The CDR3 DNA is TGTGCCAGCAGCAAAGTGTGGGGGTCAGAGTGTGGCTACACCTTC.

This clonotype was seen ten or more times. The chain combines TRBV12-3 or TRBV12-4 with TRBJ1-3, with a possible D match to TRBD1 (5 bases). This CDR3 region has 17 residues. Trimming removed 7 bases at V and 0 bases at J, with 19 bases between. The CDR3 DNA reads TGTGCCAGCACCCCGTCGGGGCTCTTTCTCTCTGGAAACACCATATATTTT. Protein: CASTPSGLFLSGNTIYF.

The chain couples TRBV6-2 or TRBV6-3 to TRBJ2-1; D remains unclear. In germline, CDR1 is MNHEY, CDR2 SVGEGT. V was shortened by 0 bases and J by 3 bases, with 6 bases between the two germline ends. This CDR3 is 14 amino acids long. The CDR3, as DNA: TGTGCCAGCAGTTACTCGAGCGACTACAATGAGCAGTTCTTC. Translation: CASSYSSDYNEQFF.

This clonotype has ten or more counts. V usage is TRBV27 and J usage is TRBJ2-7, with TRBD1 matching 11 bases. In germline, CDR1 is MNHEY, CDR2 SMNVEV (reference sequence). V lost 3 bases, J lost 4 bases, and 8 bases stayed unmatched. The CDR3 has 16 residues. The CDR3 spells CASSFRRTGGRYEQYF. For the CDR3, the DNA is TGTGCCAGCAGTTTTCGACGGACAGGGGGCAGATACGAGCAGTACTTC.

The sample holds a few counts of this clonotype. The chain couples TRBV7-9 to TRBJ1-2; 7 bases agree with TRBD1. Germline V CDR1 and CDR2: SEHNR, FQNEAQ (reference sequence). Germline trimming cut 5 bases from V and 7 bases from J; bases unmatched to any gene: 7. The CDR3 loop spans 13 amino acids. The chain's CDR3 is CASSQEQGFGYTF. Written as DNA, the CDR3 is TGTGCCAGCAGCCAAGAACAGGGGTTTGGCTACACCTTC.

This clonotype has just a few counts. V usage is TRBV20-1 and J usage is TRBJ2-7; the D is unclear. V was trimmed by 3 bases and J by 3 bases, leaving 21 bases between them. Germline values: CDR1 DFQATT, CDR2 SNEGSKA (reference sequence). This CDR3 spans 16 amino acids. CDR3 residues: CSASAHVSFGNYEQYF. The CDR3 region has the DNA TGCAGTGCTAGCGCCCACGTTAGTTTTGGAAACTACGAGCAGTACTTC.

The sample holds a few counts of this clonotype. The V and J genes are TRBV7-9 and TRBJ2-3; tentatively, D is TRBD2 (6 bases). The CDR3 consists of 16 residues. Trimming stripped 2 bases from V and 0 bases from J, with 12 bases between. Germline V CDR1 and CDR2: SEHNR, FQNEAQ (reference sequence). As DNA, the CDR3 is TGTGCCAGCAGCTTACGACCGCGGGGTAGCACAGATACGCAGTATTTT. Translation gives CASSLRPRGSTDTQYF.

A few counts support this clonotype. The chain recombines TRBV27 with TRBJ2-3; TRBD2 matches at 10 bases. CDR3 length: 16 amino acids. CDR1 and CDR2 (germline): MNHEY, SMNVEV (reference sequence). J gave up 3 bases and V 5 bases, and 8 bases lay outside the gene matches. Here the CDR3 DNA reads TGTGCCAGCAGTCCTCTCAGCGGGAGGGGGACAGATACGCAGTATTTT. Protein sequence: CASSPLSGRGTDTQYF.

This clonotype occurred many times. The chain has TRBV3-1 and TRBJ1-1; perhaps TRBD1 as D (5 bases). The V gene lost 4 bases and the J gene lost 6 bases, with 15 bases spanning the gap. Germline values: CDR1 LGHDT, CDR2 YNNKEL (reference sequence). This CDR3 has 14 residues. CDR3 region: CASSRSVWGAEAFF. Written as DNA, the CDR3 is TGTGCCAGCAGCCGAAGCGTATGGGGGGCTGAAGCTTTCTTT.

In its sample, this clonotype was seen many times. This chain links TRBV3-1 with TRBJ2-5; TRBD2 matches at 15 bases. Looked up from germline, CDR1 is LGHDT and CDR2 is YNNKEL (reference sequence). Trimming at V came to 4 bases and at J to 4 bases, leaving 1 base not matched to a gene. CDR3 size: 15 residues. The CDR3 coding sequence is TGTGCCAGCAGCCCGGGACTAGCGGGAGGAGAGACCCAGTACTTC. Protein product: CASSPGLAGGETQYF.

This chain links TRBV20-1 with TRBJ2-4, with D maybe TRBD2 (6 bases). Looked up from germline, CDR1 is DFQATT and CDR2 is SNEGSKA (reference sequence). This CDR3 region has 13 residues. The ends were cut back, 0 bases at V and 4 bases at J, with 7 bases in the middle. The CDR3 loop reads CSARDGRKNIQYF. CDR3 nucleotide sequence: TGCAGTGCTAGAGATGGGAGGAAAAACATTCAGTACTTC.

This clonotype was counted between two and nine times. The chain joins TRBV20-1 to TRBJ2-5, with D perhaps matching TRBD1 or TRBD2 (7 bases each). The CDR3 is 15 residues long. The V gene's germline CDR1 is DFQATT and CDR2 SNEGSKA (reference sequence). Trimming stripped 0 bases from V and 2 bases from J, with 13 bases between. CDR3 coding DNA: TGCAGTGCTAGAGATGGGAGGGACAGTCAAGAGACCCAGTACTTC. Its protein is CSARDGRDSQETQYF.

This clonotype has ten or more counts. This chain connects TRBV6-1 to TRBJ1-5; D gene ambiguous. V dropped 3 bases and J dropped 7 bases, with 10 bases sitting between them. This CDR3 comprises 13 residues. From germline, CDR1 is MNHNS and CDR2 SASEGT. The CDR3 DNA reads TGTGCCAGCAGTGAGCAGGTGAGGCAGCCCCAGCATTTT. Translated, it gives CASSEQVRQPQHF.

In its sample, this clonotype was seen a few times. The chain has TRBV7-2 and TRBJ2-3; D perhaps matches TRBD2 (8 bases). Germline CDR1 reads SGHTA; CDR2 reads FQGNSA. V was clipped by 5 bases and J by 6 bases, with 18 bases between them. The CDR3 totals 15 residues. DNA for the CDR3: TGTGCCAGCAGCGCTAGGGGGCCTAGCGGGGATACGCAGTATTTT. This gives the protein CASSARGPSGDTQYF.

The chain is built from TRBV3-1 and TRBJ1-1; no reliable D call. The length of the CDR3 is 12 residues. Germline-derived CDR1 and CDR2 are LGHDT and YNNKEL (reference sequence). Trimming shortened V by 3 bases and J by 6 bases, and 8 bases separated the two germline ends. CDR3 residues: CASSQSEAEAFF. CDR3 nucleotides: TGTGCCAGCAGCCAGTCGGAAGCTGAAGCTTTCTTT.